This T cell receptor (beta chain) was documented in a study of CD8 T cells in Susac syndrome. Multiple sclerosis controls were treatment-naive patients with stable or active relapsing-remitting disease. The RNA, about 0.5 to 1 ug, was put through reverse transcription using random hexamers. The authors amplified TCR beta CDR3 across 54 Vbeta and 13 Jbeta using immunoSEQ multiplex PCR. TCRdb reanalysed the immunoSEQ multiplex PCR reads using MiXCR and keeps one entry per CDR3 protein. The sample lists around 150,000 distinct CDR3 sequences; roughly 95% were seen once. In germline, CDR1 is KGHDR, CDR2 SFDVKD. Trimming left V 4 bases short and J 2 bases short, with 2 bases between. There are 12 residues in the CDR3.

Material for sequencing was CD4+ T cells from PBMCs. V gene TRBV24-1 combines with J gene TRBJ2-1; D is ambiguous. The source is a human donor with multiple sclerosis. The CDR3: CATSDPYNEQFF. CDR3 DNA: TGTGCCACCAGTGACCCCTACAATGAGCAGTTCTTC.